The 18 T cell receptor beta chains in this list originate from one sample, sequenced in a study of early T cells in non-severe SARS-CoV-2 infection. TCRdb ran MiXCR on the 5' RACE reads and lists one entry per CDR3 protein. The table shows some 66,000 distinct CDR3 sequences, with roughly an eighth occurring only once. The material sequenced was whole blood. The receptors were gathered from an adult who was a healthcare worker with PCR-confirmed SARS-CoV-2 infection or an uninfected control (not recorded which).

In DNA, the CDR3 is TGTGCCAGCAGTGATCGGGCAGGGGGAACAAACGAGCAGTACTTC. Translation: CASSDRAGGTNEQYF. V gene TRBV2 combines with J gene TRBJ2-7; 7 bases line up with TRBD1. The V and J ends lost 3 bases and 5 bases, in that order; junction bases with no gene match: 10. The CDR3 spans 15 residues. Germline CDR1 is SNHLY and CDR2 is FYNNEI. Supplemented by reference TRBV2 and TRBJ2-7, the full variable domain reads EPEVTQTPSHQVTQMGQEVILRCVPISNHLYFYWYRQILGQKVEFLVSFYNNEISEKSEIFDDQFSVERPDGSNFTLKIRSTKLEDSAMYFCASSDRAGGTNEQYFGPGTRLTVT.

The chain's CDR3 is CASSSSGVHGYTF. Written as DNA, the CDR3 is TGTGCCAGTAGTTCGTCAGGGGTACATGGCTACACCTTC. The chain uses TRBV19 and TRBJ1-2, with D possibly being TRBD1 (6 bases). V gave up 5 bases and J gave up 6 bases, with 13 bases separating them. Looked up from germline, CDR1 is LNHDA and CDR2 is SQIVND (reference sequence). This CDR3 is 13 amino acids long.

At least ten counts were recorded for this clonotype. This chain uses TRBV7-9 with TRBJ2-7; D is unclear. Germline V gene lookup returns CDR1 SEHNR and CDR2 FQNEAQ (reference sequence). V dropped 1 base and J dropped 12 bases, with 10 bases sitting between them. This CDR3 has 11 amino acids. CDR3: CASSLGSVPYF. CDR3 DNA: TGTGCCAGCAGCTTAGGGTCAGTCCCGTACTTC.

This clonotype was found many times. The J gene is TRBJ1-1, the V gene TRBV7-6, with 11 nucleotides matching TRBD1. Per germline, CDR1 SGHVS and CDR2 FNYEAQ. V shed 5 bases and J 8 bases; nucleotides not matched to a gene: 4. The CDR3 spans 13 residues. Written as DNA, the CDR3 is TGTGCCAGCAGCGTGGGACAGGGGGGAGAAGCTTTCTTT. It encodes CASSVGQGGEAFF.

This clonotype was recorded at least ten times. The V gene is TRBV28, the J gene TRBJ1-4; perhaps TRBD1 as D (6 bases). Germline V gene sequence: CDR1 MDHEN, CDR2 SYDVKM. Trimming pared 4 bases from V and 7 bases from J, leaving 22 bases between. There are 17 residues in the CDR3. CDR3 nucleotides: TGTGCCAGCAGTTCAGAAGGGGTGTCGGGGGGCGGTGAAAAACTGTTTTTT. Residues: CASSSEGVSGGGEKLFF.

This clonotype was seen many times. The chain couples TRBV27 to TRBJ2-3, with a tentative D call TRBD1 (6 bases). Trimming stripped 5 bases from V and 2 bases from J, with 14 bases between. CDR3 length: 15 residues. Germline V gene lookup returns CDR1 MNHEY and CDR2 SMNVEV (reference sequence). The CDR3, as DNA: TGTGCCAGCAGTCCCCGACAGGTATCCACAGATACGCAGTATTTT. As protein: CASSPRQVSTDTQYF.

This sequence joins TRBV19 and TRBJ2-7, with TRBD1 as a possible D gene (6 bases). CDR1 and CDR2 (germline): LNHDA, SQIVND (reference sequence). V gave up 5 bases and J gave up 3 bases, with 17 bases separating them. The CDR3 sequence is 15 residues long. The CDR3 is CASSLTGRSLYEQYF. The CDR3 coding sequence is TGTGCCAGTAGTCTTACAGGGCGGTCTCTCTACGAGCAGTACTTC.

The CDR3 DNA sequence: TGCAGTGCTAGGAGGATTGGACAGGGGTTTCAGCCCCAGCATTTT. Amino acid sequence: CSARRIGQGFQPQHF. The rearrangement uses TRBV20-1 and TRBJ1-5; TRBD1 matches at 9 bases. Trimming at V came to 3 bases and at J to 6 bases, leaving 9 bases not matched to a gene. The germline V gene has CDR1 DFQATT and CDR2 SNEGSKA (reference sequence). The CDR3 spans 15 residues.

This clonotype was seen only a few times. The CDR3 sequence: CSVATGESYEQYF. The CDR3 region has the DNA TGCAGCGTTGCCACAGGAGAATCCTACGAGCAGTACTTC. J is TRBJ2-7 and V is TRBV29-1; possibly TRBD1 for D (5 bases). CDR3 length: 13 residues. Germline-derived CDR1 and CDR2 are SQVTM and ANQGSEA. The V and J ends lost 4 bases and 1 base respectively, with 11 bases between them.

This clonotype qualifies as medium-sized. The V call is TRBV6-2 or TRBV6-3, the J call TRBJ2-7; a weak D match, TRBD1 (6 bases). The CDR3 is 13 residues long. Germline V CDR1 and CDR2: MNHEY, SVGEGT. Trimming removed 7 bases from V and 3 bases from J, with 13 bases in between. CDR3 sequence: CASKGGEGYEQYF. CDR3 coding DNA: TGTGCCAGCAAAGGGGGAGAGGGCTACGAGCAGTACTTC.

The gene calls are TRBV7-9 and TRBJ2-3; D not certain. Germline V lookup: CDR1 SEHNR, CDR2 FQNEAQ (reference sequence). The V and J ends lost 4 bases and 5 bases respectively, with 13 bases between them. The CDR3 loop spans 14 amino acids. The CDR3 bases are TGTGCCAGCAGCTCCTCCTGGGTTGGAGATACGCAGTATTTT. It specifies CASSSSWVGDTQYF. Variable domain in full (rest from reference TRBV7-9 and TRBJ2-3): DTGVSQNPRHKITKRGQNVTFRCDPISEHNRLYWYRQTLGQGPEFLTYFQNEAQLEKSRLLSDRFSAERPKGSFSTLEIQRTEQGDSAMYLCASSSSWVGDTQYFGPGTRLTVL.

The J gene is TRBJ2-5, the V gene TRBV7-2; D not resolved. This CDR3 has 13 amino acids. Trimming shortened V by 5 bases and J by 2 bases, and 9 bases separated the two germline ends. Germline V gene lookup returns CDR1 SGHTA and CDR2 FQGNSA. For the CDR3, the DNA is TGTGCCAGCAGCCGGCGAAGTCAAGAGACCCAGTACTTC. It is translated as CASSRRSQETQYF.

This clonotype was detected many times. V is TRBV3-1 and J is TRBJ2-1; D gene uncertain. This CDR3 region has 13 residues. Looked up from germline, CDR1 is LGHDT and CDR2 is YNNKEL (reference sequence). V shed 2 bases and J shed 6 bases, with 8 bases lying between them. Here the CDR3 reads CASSQIGGNEQFF. CDR3 nucleotide sequence: TGTGCCAGCAGCCAAATCGGCGGCAATGAGCAGTTCTTC.

The genes are TRBV2 and TRBJ2-2; no firm D call. V lost 7 bases and J lost 2, with 8 bases in between. Per germline, CDR1 SNHLY and CDR2 FYNNEI. There are 13 residues in the CDR3. The CDR3 reads CASKGSNTGELFF. CDR3 DNA sequence: TGTGCCAGCAAAGGGTCTAACACCGGGGAGCTGTTTTTT.

This chain connects TRBV12-3 or TRBV12-4 to TRBJ2-7, with 10 positions matching TRBD1. The CDR3 has 17 residues. Trimming at V came to 6 bases and at J to 5 bases, leaving 16 bases not matched to a gene. CDR3 protein: CASSLWGRQGASHEQYF. CDR3 in DNA: TGTGCCAGCAGCCTTTGGGGTCGACAGGGGGCATCACACGAGCAGTACTTC.

This clonotype was counted ten times or more. The chain has TRBV27 and TRBJ1-1, with 7 bases identical to TRBD1. Germline V gene lookup returns CDR1 MNHEY and CDR2 SMNVEV (reference sequence). Trimming cost V 8 bases and J 5 bases; bases outside gene matches: 8. The CDR3 consists of 13 residues. CDR3 DNA: TGTGCCAGCCGTGACAGGGCTCGGACTGAAGCTTTCTTT. Protein product: CASRDRARTEAFF.

By sample share, this clonotype is medium-sized. The chain recombines TRBV28 with TRBJ2-1; 14 bases line up with TRBD2. This CDR3 region has 14 residues. Germline CDR1 and CDR2: MDHEN and SYDVKM. Unmatched junction bases numbered 6, after V lost 6 bases and J lost 11 bases. The CDR3: CASSSGLAGDQQFF. CDR3 DNA: TGTGCCAGCAGCTCGGGACTAGCGGGAGATCAGCAGTTCTTC.

This clonotype was found a few times. The chain combines TRBV30 with TRBJ1-1; TRBD1 agrees at 9 bases. Germline trimming cut 4 bases from V and 7 bases from J; bases unmatched to any gene: 10. Germline CDR1 and CDR2: GTSNPN and SVGIG (reference sequence). There are 14 residues in the CDR3. CDR3 amino acids: CAWTTSGQGLEAFF. The CDR3 DNA sequence: TGTGCCTGGACCACATCGGGACAGGGCCTTGAAGCTTTCTTT.